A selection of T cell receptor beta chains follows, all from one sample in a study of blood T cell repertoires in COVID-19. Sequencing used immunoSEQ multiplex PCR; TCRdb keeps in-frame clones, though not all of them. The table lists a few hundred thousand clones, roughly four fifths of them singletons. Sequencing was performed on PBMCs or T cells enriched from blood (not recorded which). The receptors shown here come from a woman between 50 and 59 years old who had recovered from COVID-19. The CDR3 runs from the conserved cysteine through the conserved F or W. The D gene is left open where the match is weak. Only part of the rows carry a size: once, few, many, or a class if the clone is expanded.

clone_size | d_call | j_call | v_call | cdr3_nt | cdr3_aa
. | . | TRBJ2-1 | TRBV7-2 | TGTGCCAGCACCGTTAGCCCTAGCTACAATGAGCAGTTCTTC | CASTVSPSYNEQFF
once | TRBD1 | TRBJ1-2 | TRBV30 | TGTGCCTGGAGCTGGGGACAGGGGTATGTTGGCTACACCTTC | CAWSWGQGYVGYTF
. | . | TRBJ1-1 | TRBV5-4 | TGTGCCAGCAGCTTGGGCTGGCAGGGAGGCACTGAAGCTTTCTTT | CASSLGWQGGTEAFF
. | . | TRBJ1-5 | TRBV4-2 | TGTGCCAGCAGCCAAGATTCAAGTATGGGGGGGTTTGGTCAGCCCCAGCATTTT | CASSQDSSMGGFGQPQHF
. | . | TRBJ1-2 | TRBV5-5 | TGTGCCAGCACCGCCGGACAGAACTATGGCTACACCTTC | CASTAGQNYGYTF
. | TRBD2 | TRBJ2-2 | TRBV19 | TGTGCCAGTAGTATCGGGGTGGCGGGAGGTGGTTTAAGGACCGGGGAGCTGTTTTTT | CASSIGVAGGGLRTGELFF
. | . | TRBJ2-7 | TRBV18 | TGTGCCAGCTCACGAGGGATAGCGGAGGAAACGTACGAGCAGTACTTC | CASSRGIAEETYEQYF
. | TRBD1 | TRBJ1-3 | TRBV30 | TGTGCCTGGAGTGTGGGACAGTCCGGAAACACCATATATTTT | CAWSVGQSGNTIYF
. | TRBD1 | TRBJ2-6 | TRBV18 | TGTGCCAGCTCCCCAAGGGGCGCCACCCGGACAGGCACTTCTGGGGCCAACGTCCTGACTTTC | CASSPRGATRTGTSGANVLTF
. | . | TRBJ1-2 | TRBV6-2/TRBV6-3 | TGTGCCAGCAGTTACTCGGGGACAACTAACTATGGCTACACCTTC | CASSYSGTTNYGYTF
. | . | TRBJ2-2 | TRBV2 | TGTGCCAGCAGTGAAGTCACATCCGGGGAGCTGTTTTTT | CASSEVTSGELFF
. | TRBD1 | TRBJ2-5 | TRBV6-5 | TGTGCCAGCAGTATGACAGGGCGGGAGACCCAGTACTTC | CASSMTGRETQYF
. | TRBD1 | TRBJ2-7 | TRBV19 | TGTGCCAGTAGTATAGGGGGACAGGGTTCCTCCGAGCAGTACTTC | CASSIGGQGSSEQYF
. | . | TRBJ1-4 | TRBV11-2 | TGTGCCAGCAGCTTAGTCCTATCCACCGAAAAACTGTTTTTT | CASSLVLSTEKLFF
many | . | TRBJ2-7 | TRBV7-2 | TGTGCCAGCAGCTTCACAGCCAAGTACGAGCAGTACTTC | CASSFTAKYEQYF
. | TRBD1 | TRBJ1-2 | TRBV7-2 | TGTGCCAGCAGCTCCGGATCGGGACAGGGGGCAGACTATGGCTACACCTTC | CASSSGSGQGADYGYTF
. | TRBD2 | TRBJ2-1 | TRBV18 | TGTGCCAGCTCACCCAGCGGGAGCTACAATGAGCAGTTCTTC | CASSPSGSYNEQFF
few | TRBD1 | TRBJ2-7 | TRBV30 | TGTGCCTGGAGTGTTGGGACAGAATACGAGCAGTACTTC | CAWSVGTEYEQYF
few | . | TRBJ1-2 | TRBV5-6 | TGTGCCAGCAGCTTGCGGTCTAACTATGGCTACACCTTC | CASSLRSNYGYTF
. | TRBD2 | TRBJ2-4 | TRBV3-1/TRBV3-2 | TGTGCCAGCAGTTACAGGACTAGCGGTAGCATTCAGTACTTC | CASSYRTSGSIQYF
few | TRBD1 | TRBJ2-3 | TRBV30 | TGTGCCTGCGACAGGGGAAGCACAGATACGCAGTATTTT | CACDRGSTDTQYF
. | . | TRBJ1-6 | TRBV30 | TGTGCCTGCAGGGGAAGCTCCTATAATTCACCCCTCCACTTT | CACRGSSYNSPLHF
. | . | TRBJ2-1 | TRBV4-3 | TGCGCCAGCAGCCAAAACGGACAGTCCTTCAATGAGCAGTTCTTC | CASSQNGQSFNEQFF
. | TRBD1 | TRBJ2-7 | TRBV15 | TGTGCCACCAGCAGAGATCTCAGGGGGCTATCCTACGAGCAGTACTTC | CATSRDLRGLSYEQYF
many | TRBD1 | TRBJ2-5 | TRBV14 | TGTGCCAGCAGCCAAGGGACAGGGGTCCAAGAGACCCAGTACTTC | CASSQGTGVQETQYF
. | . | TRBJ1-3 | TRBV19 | TGTGCCAGTAGTCAGGGCTCTGGAAACACCATATATTTT | CASSQGSGNTIYF
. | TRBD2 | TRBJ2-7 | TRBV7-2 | TGTGCCAGCAGTCCCTCGGCGATTAGCGGGGCCTACGAGCAGTACTTC | CASSPSAISGAYEQYF
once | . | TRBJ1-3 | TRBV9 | TGTGCCAGCAGCGTGGGGGGACCGGGAAACACCATATATTTT | CASSVGGPGNTIYF
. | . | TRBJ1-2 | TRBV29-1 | TGCAGCGTACCCGGGAGTCATGACTATGGCTACACCTTC | CSVPGSHDYGYTF
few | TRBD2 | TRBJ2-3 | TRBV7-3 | TGTGCCAGCAGCTCGGGACTAGCGGGCACAGATACGCAGTATTTT | CASSSGLAGTDTQYF
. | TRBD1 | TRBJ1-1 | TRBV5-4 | TGTGCCAGCAGCTGGGGGACAGGTCGGAACACTGAAGCTTTCTTT | CASSWGTGRNTEAFF
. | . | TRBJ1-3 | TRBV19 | TGTGCCAGTAGTTCGCCAGGAGTCCTATCGGGAGGAAACACCATATATTTT | CASSSPGVLSGGNTIYF
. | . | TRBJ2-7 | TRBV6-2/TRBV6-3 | TGTGCCAGCAGTTACGGGGCAGCATATCCCTACGAGCAGTACTTC | CASSYGAAYPYEQYF
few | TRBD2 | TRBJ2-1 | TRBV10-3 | TGTGCCGCGGGACTAGCGGGAGCCAATGAGCAGTTCTTC | CAAGLAGANEQFF
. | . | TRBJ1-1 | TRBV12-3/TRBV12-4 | TGTGCCAGCAGAGGCGGCTCTAGGTACGCTTTCTTT | CASRGGSRYAFF